The rows below give T cell receptor beta chains drawn from one sample of a study of blood T cell repertoires in COVID-19. Profiled with immunoSEQ multiplex PCR; TCRdb holds only in-frame clones, not every one. The data hold over 200,000 clones, with 75% to 90% observed a single time. Material: peripheral blood. The receptor set was obtained from a human donor in a cohort sampled during active COVID-19. Each CDR3 is given with its conserved first and last residue.

J,V,CDR3
TRBJ2-7,TRBV28,CASSKGGLEQYF
TRBJ1-1,TRBV5-6,CASSPVGGLKNTEAFF
TRBJ2-2,TRBV4-3,CASSQEGGVTGELFF
TRBJ1-5,TRBV5-8,CASSLGQGGGPQHF
TRBJ1-1,TRBV11-3,CASSFSPNTEAFF
TRBJ1-5,TRBV2,CASSEDRQGGNQPQHF
TRBJ1-5,TRBV19,CASSKGRGEQPQHF
TRBJ2-7,TRBV11-3,CASSLDDRSLTGWEQYF
TRBJ1-2,TRBV7-2,CASSLGLASPFGYTF
TRBJ2-7,TRBV28,CASNQATTFSEQYF
TRBJ2-7,TRBV28,CASSSSGTGATYYEQYF
TRBJ2-7,TRBV2,CASSGRGYEQYF
TRBJ2-7,TRBV21-1,CASSKDGVGEQYF
TRBJ1-4,TRBV7-9,CASSFEGQGSSNEKLFF
TRBJ1-1,TRBV30,CAWSGQGFEAFF
TRBJ2-7,TRBV28,CASSYTGRGAYEQYF
TRBJ1-4,TRBV7-9,CASSLLKPINEKLFF
TRBJ1-6,TRBV28,CAVTGSYNSPLHF
TRBJ2-1,TRBV6-6,CASSAGHNEQFF